This passage covers 27 T cell receptor beta chains from one sample sequenced in a study of T-cell memory formation after mild COVID-19. TCRdb re-derived calls from the 5' RACE reads in MiXCR, one entry per CDR3 protein. The sample lists under 400,000 distinct CDR3 sequences; around 28% were seen once. Material for sequencing was PBMCs or a T cell subset sorted from them (not recorded which). The receptors were gathered from an adult woman who had mild COVID-19 (a few samples of this study predate the infection). Cell type and time point are not known.

This chain connects TRBV2 to TRBJ2-3, with D hard to call. Trimming cost V 6 bases and J 5 bases, with 21 bases left between them. CDR3 length: 16 amino acids. The germline CDR1 and CDR2 sequences are SNHLY and FYNNEI. CDR3 protein: CASRPYSSGSVDTQYF. The CDR3 DNA reads TGTGCCAGCAGGCCATATAGCTCTGGATCGGTAGATACGCAGTATTTT. Full variable domain (outside the CDR3, taken from reference TRBV2 and TRBJ2-3): EPEVTQTPSHQVTQMGQEVILRCVPISNHLYFYWYRQILGQKVEFLVSFYNNEISEKSEIFDDQFSVERPDGSNFTLKIRSTKLEDSAMYFCASRPYSSGSVDTQYFGPGTRLTVL.

The chain carries TRBV7-9 and TRBJ2-5, with D hard to call. Germline CDR1 and CDR2: SEHNR and FQNEAQ (reference sequence). The length of the CDR3 is 15 residues. Trimming cost V 5 bases and J 1 base, with 14 bases left between them. CDR3 in DNA: TGTGCCAGCAGCGAAACGCAATACGGCCAAGAGACCCAGTACTTC. Its translation is CASSETQYGQETQYF.

This chain links TRBV4-2 with TRBJ2-1; 9 positions agree with TRBD2. Germline V gene data show CDR1 as LGHNA and CDR2 as YNFKEQ. This CDR3 is built from 14 residues. Trimming took 4 bases from V and 8 from J; bases not matched to a gene: 6. CDR3 residues: CASSRSGGPDEQFF. The CDR3 coding sequence is TGTGCCAGCAGCCGGAGCGGGGGGCCGGATGAGCAGTTCTTC.

This chain's CDR3 is CASSLLAGGIYSYNEQFF. The CDR3 DNA follows: TGTGCCAGCAGTCTCCTAGCGGGAGGGATCTACTCCTACAATGAGCAGTTCTTC. This sequence joins TRBV5-6 and TRBJ2-1; 12 bases map to TRBD2. Germline V gene sequence: CDR1 SGHDT, CDR2 YYEEEE. The CDR3 loop spans 18 amino acids. V lost 5 bases to trimming and J lost 0 bases; unmatched junction nucleotides: 9. Full variable domain (missing parts from reference TRBV5-6 and TRBJ2-1): DAGVTQSPTHLIKTRGQQVTLRCSPKSGHDTVSWYQQALGQGPQFIFQYYEEEERQRGNFPDRFSGHQFPNYSSELNVNALLLGDSALYLCASSLLAGGIYSYNEQFFGPGTRLTVL.

The chain is built from TRBV11-3 and TRBJ2-2; no reliable D call. Germline V CDR1 and CDR2: SGHNT, YENEEA. Trimming shortened V by 8 bases and J by 0 bases, and 16 bases separated the two germline ends. This CDR3 is built from 16 residues. In nucleotides, the CDR3 is TGTGCCAGCGATGAATCTAGGGCCCCGAACACCGGGGAGCTGTTTTTT. Translated: CASDESRAPNTGELFF.

This rearrangement joins TRBV5-1 to TRBJ1-1, with 9 bases fitting TRBD1. After removal of 5 bases from V and 5 bases from J, the junction contained 7 bases not matched to a gene. CDR1 is SGHRS, CDR2 YFSETQ, per germline. The CDR3 has 14 residues. CDR3 sequence (DNA): TGCGCCAGCAGTCGGACAGGGGCCGGGACTGAAGCTTTCTTT. It translates to CASSRTGAGTEAFF.

The chain uses TRBV12-3 or TRBV12-4 and TRBJ2-2; D is uncertain. V was shortened by 5 bases and J by 1 base, with 11 bases between the two germline ends. This CDR3 is 15 amino acids long. CDR3 bases: TGTGCCAGCAGTAAAACCGTCATGAACACCGGGGAGCTGTTTTTT. Translated: CASSKTVMNTGELFF.

This clonotype turned up a few times. The V gene is TRBV7-2, the J gene TRBJ1-1; TRBD1 agrees at 10 bases. This CDR3 comprises 15 residues. Trimming took 2 bases from V and 7 from J; bases not matched to a gene: 7. Germline V gene data show CDR1 as SGHTA and CDR2 as FQGNSA. For the CDR3, the DNA is TGTGCCAGCAGCTTATCCTCCGGGACAGGGGATGAAGCTTTCTTT. Amino acid sequence: CASSLSSGTGDEAFF.

This clonotype occurred a few times. The gene calls are TRBV12-3 or TRBV12-4 and TRBJ2-7; no reliable D call. The length of the CDR3 is 12 residues. Trimming took off 5 bases at V and 2 bases at J, with 7 bases between the two ends. The CDR3 DNA reads as TGTGCCAGCAGTATAGGGACCTACGAGCAGTACTTC. Its protein is CASSIGTYEQYF.

V gene TRBV5-5 combines with J gene TRBJ1-1, with unresolved D. Trimming pared 0 bases from V and 0 bases from J, leaving 12 bases between. Germline V gives CDR1 SGHKS, CDR2 YYEKEE (reference sequence). The CDR3 totals 16 residues. The CDR3 loop reads CASSLEPPNMNTEAFF. DNA of the CDR3: TGTGCCAGCAGCTTGGAGCCGCCGAACATGAACACTGAAGCTTTCTTT.

The V call is TRBV9, the J call TRBJ2-7; 7 nucleotides match TRBD1. The CDR3 loop spans 14 amino acids. In germline, CDR1 is SGDLS, CDR2 YYNGEE. Germline trimming cut 0 bases from V and 3 bases from J; bases unmatched to any gene: 3. CDR3 sequence (DNA): TGTGCCAGCAGCGTAGAGGACAGGATCTACGAGCAGTACTTC. The encoded protein is CASSVEDRIYEQYF.

The chain employs TRBV7-8 and TRBJ2-7, with no clear D. Trimming pared 3 bases from V and 7 bases from J, leaving 19 bases between. The germline V gene has CDR1 SGHVS and CDR2 FQNEAQ. CDR3 length: 15 residues. CDR3 region: CASSLSLEPSVEQYF. The CDR3 nucleotides read TGTGCCAGCAGCTTGTCTCTGGAGCCCAGCGTGGAGCAGTACTTC.

This clonotype has more than one count but fewer than ten. V gene TRBV5-1 combines with J gene TRBJ2-7; 11 bases are a match to TRBD2. Germline V CDR1 and CDR2: SGHRS, YFSETQ. The CDR3 contains 14 residues. With V trimmed by 5 bases and J by 9 bases, 10 bases remained unmatched. CDR3 coding DNA: TGCGCCAGCAGACCTCTCGGGACTAGCGGAAGGCAGTACTTC. This gives the protein CASRPLGTSGRQYF.

The chain links TRBV29-1 to TRBJ1-3; tentative D call: TRBD1 (5 bases). Trimming shortened V by 7 bases and J by 4 bases, and 14 bases separated the two germline ends. The CDR3 contains 13 residues. CDR1 is SQVTM, CDR2 ANQGSEA, per germline. The CDR3 region is CSAQRSGGNTIYF. CDR3 DNA: TGCAGCGCCCAGCGATCAGGGGGAAACACCATATATTTT.

This clonotype was seen a few times. The V call is TRBV7-9, the J call TRBJ2-7, with 12 bases aligning to TRBD2. The CDR3 totals 15 residues. V was clipped by 5 bases and J by 4 bases; unmatched bases: 6. Germline lookup yields CDR1 SEHNR and CDR2 FQNEAQ (reference sequence). Written as DNA, the CDR3 is TGTGCCAGCAGCGCCTGGACTAGCGGGACTTACGAGCAGTACTTC. Amino acid sequence: CASSAWTSGTYEQYF.

The CDR3 protein is CSASGDFLSYEQYF. In DNA, the CDR3 is TGCAGTGCTAGTGGGGACTTCCTCTCCTACGAGCAGTACTTC. V is TRBV20-1 and J is TRBJ2-7, with D possibly TRBD2 on 6 matching bases. Germline V gene lookup returns CDR1 DFQATT and CDR2 SNEGSKA (reference sequence). The CDR3 sequence is 14 residues long. Deletions cut 3 bases from V and 0 bases from J, with 12 bases between.

This clonotype was seen a few times. Here the CDR3 reads CASSSTFLGQGGTGGYTF. CDR3 nucleotide sequence: TGTGCCAGCAGCTCCACCTTTTTAGGACAGGGAGGAACAGGTGGCTACACCTTC. The chain couples TRBV7-9 to TRBJ1-2, with TRBD1 matching over 8 bases. The ends lost 4 bases at V and 7 bases at J; junction bases unmatched: 20. CDR1 and CDR2 (germline): SEHNR, FQNEAQ (reference sequence). This CDR3 is built from 18 residues.

This clonotype has a count of ten or more. The chain couples TRBV7-2 to TRBJ2-1, with TRBD2 matching 9 bases. Germline V lookup: CDR1 SGHTA, CDR2 FQGNSA. The V gene end was trimmed by 5 bases and the J gene end by 0 bases; junction bases not matched to a gene: 2. This CDR3 region has 15 residues. CDR3 sequence: CASSVSGSSYNEQFF. In DNA form, the CDR3 reads TGTGCCAGCAGCGTTAGCGGGAGCTCCTACAATGAGCAGTTCTTC.

This chain links TRBV6-5 with TRBJ2-7; 10 positions match TRBD1. This CDR3 has 15 residues. Unmatched junction bases numbered 8, after V lost 6 bases and J lost 3 bases. Germline V CDR1 and CDR2: MNHEY, SVGAGI. The CDR3 DNA reads TGTGCCAGCAGCAAAGACAGGGGGCCGCTCTACGAGCAGTACTTC. It yields the protein CASSKDRGPLYEQYF.

This clonotype was counted a few times. A junction end diverges from the germline sequence, so it may reflect a read error. V usage is TRBV3-1 and J usage is TRBJ2-1, with TRBD2 as a possible D gene (6 bases). This CDR3 is built from 17 residues. The germline CDR1 and CDR2 sequences are LGHDT and YNNKEL (reference sequence). CDR3 in DNA: TGTGCCAGCACCCAACTCCCTGGACTACCTGCCTACAATGAGCAGTTCTTC. Protein product: CASTQLPGLPAYNEQFF.

This clonotype was seen more than once but under ten times. The chain recombines TRBV5-1 with TRBJ2-6; D might be TRBD1 or TRBD2, each matching 5 bases. The germline CDR1 and CDR2 sequences are SGHRS and YFSETQ. There are 19 residues in the CDR3. The germline V and J ends were trimmed by 0 bases and 5 bases, with 21 bases remaining between them. CDR3 in DNA: TGCGCCAGCAGCTTGGATGTTCGGGGCGGCCCCGGTCGGGCCAACGTCCTGACTTTC. Translating gives CASSLDVRGGPGRANVLTF.

V and J are TRBV6-5 and TRBJ2-3; 8 nucleotides match TRBD1. The CDR3 runs to 14 residues. The V and J ends lost 6 bases and 0 bases, in that order; junction bases with no gene match: 2. Germline loops: CDR1 MNHEY, CDR2 SVGAGI. CDR3 nucleotide sequence: TGTGCCAGCAGATGGGACAGGAGCACAGATACGCAGTATTTT. It codes for CASRWDRSTDTQYF.

The table lists this clonotype with a few counts. The chain uses TRBV9 and TRBJ2-7; TRBD1 aligns across 8 bases. V lost 4 bases and J lost 5; bases outside the gene matches: 8. This CDR3 region has 14 residues. CDR1 and CDR2 from the germline V gene are SGDLS and YYNGEE. The CDR3 DNA reads TGTGCCAGCAGCCCCCGGACAGGGTTGGACGAGCAGTACTTC. Protein sequence: CASSPRTGLDEQYF.

This clonotype was seen more than once but under ten times. In DNA, the CDR3 is TGTGCCAGCAGCTTGAGTTTAACGACAGAAAAACTGTTTTTT. This codes for CASSLSLTTEKLFF. The gene calls are TRBV7-9 and TRBJ1-4; D remains ambiguous. With 3 bases removed from V and 8 bases from J, the gap between germline ends came to 13 bases. Germline values: CDR1 SEHNR, CDR2 FQNEAQ (reference sequence). CDR3 length: 14 amino acids. Full variable domain (outside the CDR3, taken from reference TRBV7-9 and TRBJ1-4): DTGVSQNPRHKITKRGQNVTFRCDPISEHNRLYWYRQTLGQGPEFLTYFQNEAQLEKSRLLSDRFSAERPKGSFSTLEIQRTEQGDSAMYLCASSLSLTTEKLFFGSGTQLSVL.

V and J are TRBV7-2 and TRBJ2-3; tentatively, D is TRBD2 (6 bases). This CDR3 is 14 amino acids long. Between the trimmed V and J ends, which lost 2 bases and 2 bases, there was a span of 8 bases. CDR1 is SGHTA, CDR2 FQGNSA, per germline. The DNA for the CDR3 is TGTGCCAGCAGCTTAACGCGGGACACAGATACGCAGTATTTT. Residues: CASSLTRDTDTQYF.

The V call is TRBV3-1, the J call TRBJ1-3; D is unclear. The CDR3 extends over 13 amino acids. The V end was cut by 2 bases, the J end by 3 bases, with 5 bases between. CDR1 is LGHDT and CDR2 is YNNKEL in the germline V gene (reference sequence). The CDR3 region is CASSQSLGNTIYF. CDR3 in DNA: TGTGCCAGCAGCCAATCACTTGGAAACACCATATATTTT.

This clonotype showed up just a few times. The chain couples TRBV6-2 or TRBV6-3 to TRBJ2-2; D might be TRBD1 (5 bases). Looked up from germline, CDR1 is MNHEY and CDR2 is SVGEGT. CDR3 length: 15 amino acids. The V and J ends lost 0 bases and 5 bases respectively, with 10 bases between them. CDR3 DNA: TGTGCCAGCAGTTACTCGTGGGGCCGAACCGGGGAGCTGTTTTTT. Residues: CASSYSWGRTGELFF.